Below are 10 T cell receptor beta chains sequenced from a single sample in a study of glioma-infiltrating T cells after dendritic cell vaccination. Profiling relied on immunoSEQ multiplex PCR, and the TCRdb table lists in-frame clones only, not all of them. The repertoire holds tens of thousands of clones, with roughly four fifths as singletons. The input for sequencing was blood, taken before dendritic cell vaccination. Receptor source: a human donor with glioblastoma.

J is TRBJ2-2 and V is TRBV27, with 9 bases fitting TRBD1. Germline V lookup: CDR1 MNHEY, CDR2 SMNVEV (reference sequence). Trimming removed 3 bases from V and 6 bases from J; junction bases left unmatched: 8. This CDR3 contains 16 residues. CDR3 in DNA: TGTGCCAGCAGTTTGGTAGGGACAGGGTCCCCCGGGGAGCTGTTTTTT. Protein: CASSLVGTGSPGELFF.

This rearrangement joins TRBV5-4 to TRBJ1-3, with 8 bases that match TRBD1. After removal of 4 bases from V and 1 base from J, the junction contained 1 base not matched to a gene. CDR1 SGHNT and CDR2 YYREEE come from the germline V gene (reference sequence). This CDR3 is built from 14 residues. CDR3 in DNA: TGTGCCAGCAGCGACAGGGGATCTGGAAACACCATATATTTT. Translating it yields CASSDRGSGNTIYF.

The chain uses TRBV10-3 and TRBJ2-5; TRBD1 is a possible D gene (5 bases). The CDR3 runs 15 residues. V was clipped by 2 bases and J by 5 bases, with 15 bases between them. In germline, CDR1 is ENHRY, CDR2 SYGVKD. CDR3 sequence (DNA): TGTGCCATCAGTGAGCTTAAGGGCGCAGGGGAGACCCAGTACTTC. Its protein product is CAISELKGAGETQYF.

This clone has only a few counts. This sequence joins TRBV7-9 and TRBJ2-7; a possible D gene is TRBD2 (6 bases). The length of the CDR3 is 16 residues. CDR1 is SEHNR and CDR2 is FQNEAQ in the germline V gene (reference sequence). With 4 bases removed from V and 0 bases from J, the gap between germline ends came to 16 bases. This CDR3 reads CASSSALGLSSYEQYF. The CDR3, as DNA: TGTGCCAGCAGCTCCGCTCTGGGACTTAGCTCCTACGAGCAGTACTTC. The complete variable domain, with remaining parts taken from reference TRBV7-9 and TRBJ2-7, reads DTGVSQNPRHKITKRGQNVTFRCDPISEHNRLYWYRQTLGQGPEFLTYFQNEAQLEKSRLLSDRFSAERPKGSFSTLEIQRTEQGDSAMYLCASSSALGLSSYEQYFGPGTRLTVT.

This sequence joins TRBV7-8 and TRBJ2-7; 13 bases line up with TRBD2. CDR1 is SGHVS and CDR2 is FQNEAQ in the germline V gene. After removal of 5 bases from V and 3 bases from J, the junction contained 10 bases not matched to a gene. CDR3 length: 17 residues. The CDR3 is CASSPTRTSGGSYEQYF. The CDR3 nucleotides read TGTGCCAGCAGCCCCACCCGGACTAGCGGGGGAAGCTACGAGCAGTACTTC.

V usage is TRBV9 and J usage is TRBJ2-3, with D perhaps TRBD2 (6 bases). Germline lookup yields CDR1 SGDLS and CDR2 YYNGEE. The CDR3 sequence is 16 residues long. Deletions cut 3 bases from V and 1 base from J, with 15 bases between. The CDR3 nucleotides read TGTGCCAGCAGCGCCGCCCGGGCTAGCGGCACAGATACGCAGTATTTT. Translation gives CASSAARASGTDTQYF. The full variable domain, in which reference TRBV9 and TRBJ2-3 provide the parts outside the CDR3, is DSGVTQTPKHLITATGQRVTLRCSPRSGDLSVYWYQQSLDQGLQFLIQYYNGEERAKGNILERFSAQQFPDLHSELNLSSLELGDSALYFCASSAARASGTDTQYFGPGTRLTVL.

In its sample, this clone was seen a few times. V is TRBV25-1 and J is TRBJ1-1, with D uncertain. The CDR3 length is 12 residues. Germline-derived CDR1 and CDR2 are MGHDK and SYGVNS. V dropped 7 bases and J dropped 0 bases, with 6 bases sitting between them. This chain's CDR3 is CASTSLNTEAFF. CDR3 DNA sequence: TGTGCCAGCACCTCGTTGAACACTGAAGCTTTCTTT.

The J gene is TRBJ2-1, the V gene TRBV11-3; TRBD1 is a possible D gene (6 bases). Trimming stripped 5 bases from V and 9 bases from J, with 17 bases between. The germline CDR1 and CDR2 sequences are SGHNT and YENEEA. The CDR3 consists of 14 residues. The CDR3 loop reads CASSLRQARGEQFF. Here the CDR3 DNA reads TGTGCCAGCAGCCTGAGACAGGCTCGCGGTGAGCAGTTCTTC. Using reference TRBV11-3 and TRBJ2-1 for the parts outside the CDR3, the full variable domain is EAGVVQSPRYKIIEKKQPVAFWCNPISGHNTLYWYLQNLGQGPELLIRYENEEAVDDSQLPKDRFSAERLKGVDSTLKIQPAELGDSAVYLCASSLRQARGEQFFGPGTRLTVL.

This sequence joins TRBV19 and TRBJ1-3; D is possibly TRBD1 (5 bases). V was cut by 6 bases and J by 0 bases, with 15 bases left in between. The CDR3 has 16 amino acids. Germline V gene sequence: CDR1 LNHDA, CDR2 SQIVND (reference sequence). DNA for the CDR3: TGTGCCAGTAGCACTGGACAAGGAGCCTCTGGAAACACCATATATTTT. This sequence encodes CASSTGQGASGNTIYF.

The J gene is TRBJ2-1, the V gene TRBV2; 7 bases match TRBD1. This CDR3 is built from 13 residues. After removal of 10 bases from V and 15 bases from J, the junction contained 18 bases not matched to a gene. Germline CDR1 reads SNHLY; CDR2 reads FYNNEI. The CDR3 here is CANTIFTGAGMFF. The CDR3 bases are TGTGCCAACACCATTTTCACAGGGGCGGGTATGTTCTTC.